These 32 T cell receptor beta chains came from one sample sequenced in a study of blood T cell repertoires in COVID-19. Measured with immunoSEQ multiplex PCR; TCRdb has only the in-frame clones, and not every one. The sample has about 140,000 clones, 84% seen once; the top ten hold more than 8.5%. The sequenced material came from peripheral blood. Receptors were obtained from a man aged 60-69 years with active or convalescent COVID-19.

CDR3 in amino acids: CASSEGFNRGGGQETQYF. In nucleotides, the CDR3 is TGTGCCAGCAGTGAAGGCTTTAACAGGGGAGGTGGGCAAGAGACCCAGTACTTC. V gene TRBV6-1 combines with J gene TRBJ2-5; D is possibly TRBD1 (7 bases). Germline CDR1 and CDR2: MNHNS and SASEGT. Trimming left V 1 base short and J 2 bases short, with 20 bases between. The CDR3 totals 18 residues.

There are a few counts of this clone. V usage is TRBV4-1 and J usage is TRBJ1-2, with D maybe TRBD1 (6 bases). V lost 1 base and J lost 3, with 15 bases in between. The CDR3 totals 16 residues. Germline lookup yields CDR1 MGHRA and CDR2 YSYEKL. CDR3 region: CASSQGDIRGDYGYTF. The CDR3 region has the DNA TGCGCCAGCAGCCAAGGCGATATCAGGGGTGACTATGGCTACACCTTC.

This clone was detected only once. This rearrangement joins TRBV19 to TRBJ2-1, with a tentative D call TRBD1 (6 bases). Trimming left V 8 bases short and J 4 bases short, with 9 bases between. Germline V gives CDR1 LNHDA, CDR2 SQIVND (reference sequence). The CDR3 has 12 amino acids. CDR3 sequence (DNA): TGTGCCAGTCAGGACAGTTACAATGAGCAGTTCTTC. Protein product: CASQDSYNEQFF.

The chain uses TRBV5-1 and TRBJ2-7, with 9 nucleotides matching TRBD1. Germline V lookup: CDR1 SGHRS, CDR2 YFSETQ. Trimming cost V 6 bases and J 4 bases; bases outside gene matches: 8. This CDR3 has 14 residues. The CDR3 loop is CASTMDRGVYEQYF. The CDR3 DNA follows: TGCGCCAGCACCATGGACAGGGGCGTTTACGAGCAGTACTTC.

The chain carries TRBV30 and TRBJ2-3, with 7 nucleotides matching TRBD2. This CDR3 has 13 amino acids. Germline loops: CDR1 GTSNPN, CDR2 SVGIG (reference sequence). V trimming: 4 bases; J trimming: 4 bases; junction bases outside the gene matches: 5. CDR3 DNA: TGTGCCTGGATTCTAGCGGACGCAGATACGCAGTATTTT. This gives the protein CAWILADADTQYF.

The chain uses TRBV7-2 and TRBJ1-1, with D unresolved. Germline V CDR1 and CDR2: SGHTA, FQGNSA. This CDR3 has 12 residues. Trimming removed 5 bases at V and 6 bases at J, with 10 bases between. The CDR3 nucleotides are TGTGCCAGCAGCCGGAGAGAACCTGAAGCTTTCTTT. Amino acid sequence: CASSRREPEAFF.

This clone was detected once. This sequence joins TRBV19 and TRBJ1-5; the D gene is possibly TRBD1 (6 bases). Trimming shortened V by 5 bases and J by 7 bases, and 15 bases separated the two germline ends. The CDR3 sequence is 14 residues long. Germline assignment: CDR1 LNHDA and CDR2 SQIVND (reference sequence). The CDR3 loop reads CASSDPGGGQPQHF. The CDR3 DNA follows: TGTGCCAGTAGTGACCCGGGGGGCGGGCAGCCCCAGCATTTT.

The genes are TRBV7-6 and TRBJ2-5; 10 nucleotides match TRBD2. The trim removed 5 bases at V and 4 bases at J, leaving 7 bases unmatched. This CDR3 comprises 15 residues. The germline V gene has CDR1 SGHVS and CDR2 FNYEAQ. CDR3 sequence: CASSATSGDGETQYF. The CDR3 nucleotides read TGTGCCAGCAGCGCCACTAGCGGGGATGGAGAGACCCAGTACTTC.

The chain uses TRBV5-8 and TRBJ1-6; D not resolved. Trimming stripped 0 bases from V and 9 bases from J, with 16 bases between. The CDR3 runs 16 residues. The germline gives CDR1 SGHTS, CDR2 YDEGEE. CDR3 sequence: CASSLVDHRGGSPLHF. CDR3 DNA: TGTGCCAGCAGCTTGGTGGATCATCGGGGAGGTTCACCCCTCCACTTT.

CDR3 region: CASSVLAGWGVETQYF. The CDR3 nucleotides read TGTGCCAGCAGCGTCCTAGCGGGATGGGGCGTGGAGACCCAGTACTTC. The chain carries TRBV9 and TRBJ2-5; 9 positions agree with TRBD2. This CDR3 is built from 16 residues. Trimming took 2 bases from V and 5 from J; bases not matched to a gene: 10. The germline V gene encodes CDR1 SGDLS and CDR2 YYNGEE.

The chain employs TRBV4-1 and TRBJ2-7; 7 nucleotides match TRBD1. Trimming at V came to 3 bases and at J to 2 bases, leaving 7 bases not matched to a gene. CDR3 size: 15 residues. Germline V CDR1 and CDR2: MGHRA, YSYEKL. CDR3 DNA sequence: TGCGCCAGCAGCCACGAGGACAGGTCAACCTACGAGCAGTACTTC. Amino acids: CASSHEDRSTYEQYF.

The rearrangement joins TRBV30 to TRBJ2-7, with TRBD1 identical over 8 bases. The CDR3 has 15 residues. CDR1 and CDR2 from the germline V gene are GTSNPN and SVGIG (reference sequence). The trim removed 2 bases at V and 0 bases at J, leaving 6 bases unmatched. CDR3 in amino acids: CAWSKGQVTSYEQYF. The DNA of the CDR3 is TGTGCCTGGAGTAAGGGACAGGTTACCTCCTACGAGCAGTACTTC.

This clone was detected a few times. The chain joins TRBV4-1 to TRBJ1-1, with 7 bases aligning to TRBD1. Germline loops: CDR1 MGHRA, CDR2 YSYEKL. V gave up 3 bases and J gave up 1 base; unmatched junction bases: 11. The CDR3 runs 17 residues. DNA for the CDR3: TGCGCCAGCAGCCAGGCTGTCACAGGGGATACGAACACTGAAGCTTTCTTT. This translates into CASSQAVTGDTNTEAFF.

The gene calls are TRBV6-5 and TRBJ1-1; 8 nucleotides align to TRBD1. After removal of 5 bases from V and 1 base from J, the junction contained 6 bases not matched to a gene. CDR1 and CDR2 from the germline V gene are MNHEY and SVGAGI. CDR3 length: 15 residues. In DNA form, the CDR3 reads TGTGCCAGCAGTAAAATAACAGGGGGGAACACTGAAGCTTTCTTT. Its translation is CASSKITGGNTEAFF.

This chain links TRBV7-8 with TRBJ2-1, with TRBD1 matching 7 bases. Germline assignment: CDR1 SGHVS and CDR2 FQNEAQ. The V gene end was trimmed by 5 bases and the J gene end by 6 bases; junction bases not matched to a gene: 4. The CDR3 is 13 residues long. In nucleotides, the CDR3 is TGTGCCAGCAGCCGGGGACAGTTCAATGAGCAGTTCTTC. Its translation: CASSRGQFNEQFF.

The chain links TRBV5-1 to TRBJ2-1, with D tentatively TRBD1 (6 bases). Germline CDR1 and CDR2: SGHRS and YFSETQ. The CDR3 covers 14 residues. V lost 4 bases to trimming and J lost 7 bases, with 15 bases between them. CDR3 sequence reads: CASSLRLTGNEQFF. The DNA for the CDR3 is TGCGCCAGCAGCCTAAGGCTAACAGGGAATGAGCAGTTCTTC.

This clone was observed a few times. The gene calls are TRBV5-4 and TRBJ1-4; D remains ambiguous. The V and J ends lost 5 bases and 4 bases respectively, with 18 bases between them. Per germline, CDR1 SGHNT and CDR2 YYREEE (reference sequence). The CDR3 length is 16 residues. CDR3 amino acids: CASRTGADGHNEKLFF. CDR3 DNA sequence: TGTGCCAGCAGAACTGGAGCTGACGGTCATAATGAAAAACTGTTTTTT.

This clone was counted a single time. The chain couples TRBV4-1 to TRBJ2-7; TRBD2 agrees at 13 bases. CDR3 length: 17 residues. Germline lookup yields CDR1 MGHRA and CDR2 YSYEKL. With V trimmed by 1 base and J by 5 bases, 8 bases remained unmatched. CDR3 DNA: TGCGCCAGCAGCCAAGGCGAACTAGCGGGGGGGCCGAACGAGCAGTACTTC. Protein sequence: CASSQGELAGGPNEQYF.

The chain employs TRBV9 and TRBJ1-1; TRBD1 matches 7 bases. CDR1 is SGDLS, CDR2 YYNGEE, per germline. There are 15 residues in the CDR3. Trimming cost V 4 bases and J 1 base; bases outside gene matches: 7. The CDR3 loop is CASSRGTVENTEAFF. DNA of the CDR3: TGTGCCAGCAGCAGAGGGACAGTAGAGAACACTGAAGCTTTCTTT.

The chain uses TRBV5-4 and TRBJ2-5; 8 bases are shared with TRBD2. Germline CDR1 reads SGHNT; CDR2 reads YYREEE (reference sequence). CDR3 size: 17 residues. The ends lost 4 bases at V and 5 bases at J; junction bases unmatched: 16. DNA for the CDR3: TGTGCCAGCAGCCGTAGAGCGGGGGTGTTTTATGGGGAGACCCAGTACTTC. The encoded protein is CASSRRAGVFYGETQYF.

This rearrangement joins TRBV7-8 to TRBJ2-3; TRBD2 matches at 9 bases. CDR1 is SGHVS and CDR2 is FQNEAQ in the germline V gene. V shed 5 bases, J shed 6 bases, and the junction held 9 bases outside the gene matches. CDR3 length: 15 residues. The CDR3 sequence: CASSPRTSVGDTQYF. The CDR3 DNA is TGTGCCAGCAGCCCAAGGACTAGCGTGGGGGATACGCAGTATTTT.

The chain employs TRBV7-9 and TRBJ2-2, with 7 positions matching TRBD1. Per germline, CDR1 SEHNR and CDR2 FQNEAQ (reference sequence). The V gene end was trimmed by 3 bases and the J gene end by 0 bases; junction bases not matched to a gene: 1. The CDR3 is 15 residues long. CDR3 protein: CASSLQGANTGELFF. The CDR3 DNA sequence: TGTGCCAGCAGCTTGCAGGGGGCGAACACCGGGGAGCTGTTTTTT.

The V and J genes are TRBV10-3 and TRBJ2-7; D ambiguous. Deletions cut 4 bases from V and 2 bases from J, with 9 bases between. This CDR3 has 13 amino acids. Germline V CDR1 and CDR2: ENHRY, SYGVKD. The CDR3 is CAISGATTYEQYF. The CDR3 nucleotides read TGTGCCATCAGTGGGGCTACAACCTACGAGCAGTACTTC.

The chain carries TRBV28 and TRBJ2-3; 8 positions match TRBD2. Germline values: CDR1 MDHEN, CDR2 SYDVKM. This CDR3 has 15 residues. V lost 6 bases and J lost 2; bases outside the gene matches: 7. The CDR3 DNA sequence: TGTGCCAGCAGCCCAGCGGGAGATCCCACAGATACGCAGTATTTT. Protein product: CASSPAGDPTDTQYF.

The chain couples TRBV19 to TRBJ1-1; no clear D gene. The germline V and J ends were trimmed by 2 bases and 0 bases, with 10 bases remaining between them. Per germline, CDR1 LNHDA and CDR2 SQIVND (reference sequence). The CDR3 contains 15 residues. CDR3 nucleotide sequence: TGTGCCAGTAGTATAAGCGCAAGGATGAACACTGAAGCTTTCTTT. Its translation is CASSISARMNTEAFF. The variable domain in full, with the rest retrieved from reference TRBV19 and TRBJ1-1, is DGGITQSPKYLFRKEGQNVTLSCEQNLNHDAMYWYRQDPGQGLRLIYYSQIVNDFQKGDIAEGYSVSREKKESFPLTVTSAQKNPTAFYLCASSISARMNTEAFFGQGTRLTVV.

The V call is TRBV4-3, the J call TRBJ1-6; TRBD1 might be the D (5 bases). V shed 1 base and J shed 6 bases, with 13 bases lying between them. The CDR3 totals 16 residues. CDR1 and CDR2 from the germline V gene are LGHNA and YSLEER. The CDR3 here is CASSQAAGGVNSPLHF. The CDR3 nucleotides read TGCGCCAGCAGCCAAGCGGCTGGAGGGGTTAATTCACCCCTCCACTTT.

The chain employs TRBV9 and TRBJ2-1, with TRBD1 identical over 9 bases. This CDR3 contains 16 residues. J was trimmed by 5 bases and V by 3 bases; bases with no gene match: 9. Germline V gives CDR1 SGDLS, CDR2 YYNGEE. The CDR3 sequence: CASSATLGTGNNEQFF. In DNA, the CDR3 is TGTGCCAGCAGCGCGACTCTCGGGACAGGGAACAATGAGCAGTTCTTC.

The chain uses TRBV19 and TRBJ2-1; a possible D gene is TRBD1 (6 bases). The CDR3 loop spans 14 amino acids. Per the germline V gene, CDR1 is LNHDA and CDR2 is SQIVND (reference sequence). The V end was cut by 3 bases, the J end by 3 bases, with 9 bases between. CDR3 amino acids: CASSIEDSYNEQFF. The CDR3 nucleotides read TGTGCCAGTAGTATCGAGGACAGCTACAATGAGCAGTTCTTC. The variable domain in full, completed from reference TRBV19 and TRBJ2-1, reads DGGITQSPKYLFRKEGQNVTLSCEQNLNHDAMYWYRQDPGQGLRLIYYSQIVNDFQKGDIAEGYSVSREKKESFPLTVTSAQKNPTAFYLCASSIEDSYNEQFFGPGTRLTVL.

The rearrangement links TRBV19 to TRBJ1-2; 8 positions match TRBD1. Per germline, CDR1 LNHDA and CDR2 SQIVND (reference sequence). V dropped 7 bases and J dropped 7; count of bases not matched to a gene: 11. The CDR3 totals 14 residues. As DNA, the CDR3 is TGTGCCAGTACGAGGGTGGACAGGGTCGGTGGCTACACCTTC. Protein: CASTRVDRVGGYTF.

The chain is built from TRBV9 and TRBJ2-3, with 7 positions matching TRBD2. CDR1 and CDR2 from the germline V gene are SGDLS and YYNGEE. The V segment lost 4 bases and the J segment 0 bases; nucleotides outside the gene matches: 5. The CDR3 length is 15 residues. The CDR3 sequence: CASSRLSGSTDTQYF. CDR3 coding DNA: TGTGCCAGCAGCCGACTTAGCGGGAGCACAGATACGCAGTATTTT.

The genes are TRBV11-2 and TRBJ2-5; unclear D gene. Germline V gene data show CDR1 as SGHAT and CDR2 as FQNNGV. Trimming took off 3 bases at V and 7 bases at J, with 6 bases between the two ends. The CDR3 has 11 amino acids. The CDR3 spells CASSLTGTQYF. The CDR3 nucleotides read TGTGCCAGCAGCTTGACGGGGACCCAGTACTTC. Full variable domain (outside the CDR3, taken from reference TRBV11-2 and TRBJ2-5): EAGVAQSPRYKIIEKRQSVAFWCNPISGHATLYWYQQILGQGPKLLIQFQNNGVVDDSQLPKDRFSAERLKGVDSTLKIQPAKLEDSAVYLCASSLTGTQYFGPGTRLLVL.

The V and J genes are TRBV6-1 and TRBJ1-5; tentatively, D is TRBD1 (5 bases). CDR3 length: 13 amino acids. Between the trimmed V and J ends, which lost 5 bases and 3 bases, there was a span of 8 bases. Looked up from germline, CDR1 is MNHNS and CDR2 is SASEGT. CDR3 sequence: CASSRGANQPQHF. The CDR3 nucleotides read TGTGCCAGCAGTAGGGGTGCCAATCAGCCCCAGCATTTT.